The 32 T cell receptor beta chains listed next were all sequenced from one sample in a study of Ad26.COV2.S vaccination and SARS-CoV-2 variants. Noted treatment: some 20 received Ad26.COV2.S at low or high dose, single or two shots; 5 received placebo; per-sample allocation not given. Samples analyzed were those drawn on day 63 after the first vaccine or placebo injection. Libraries were prepared by immunoSEQ multiplex PCR; TCRdb keeps only in-frame clonotypes and omits some of them. The sample includes around 300,000 clones, about 90% of them seen just once. The sample was peripheral blood, taken in a trial of Ad26.COV2.S vaccine versus placebo. These receptors originate from a person between 18 and 60 years old who received the Ad26.COV2.S COVID-19 vaccine or a placebo.

The CDR3 is CAWSVEGAGQETQYF. In DNA, the CDR3 is TGTGCCTGGAGTGTGGAAGGTGCCGGGCAAGAGACCCAGTACTTC. The chain links TRBV30 to TRBJ2-5, with no clear D. V was trimmed by 0 bases and J by 2 bases, leaving 13 bases between them. CDR3 size: 15 residues. CDR1 and CDR2 (germline): GTSNPN, SVGIG (reference sequence).

This clone appeared a single time. The chain combines TRBV7-2 with TRBJ2-7, with D tentatively TRBD2 (7 bases). The germline CDR1 and CDR2 sequences are SGHTA and FQGNSA. The V gene lost 5 bases and the J gene lost 5 bases, with 19 bases spanning the gap. The length of the CDR3 is 15 residues. Here the CDR3 reads CASSRTGGLWNEQYF. DNA of the CDR3: TGTGCCAGCAGCCGGACCGGGGGGCTATGGAACGAGCAGTACTTC.

The V gene is TRBV3-1 (or the pseudogene TRBV3-2), the J gene TRBJ1-2; D call uncertain. Germline V gives CDR1 LGHDT, CDR2 YNNKEL (reference sequence). V shed 0 bases and J shed 5 bases, with 7 bases lying between them. This CDR3 has 13 residues. The chain's CDR3 is CASSQDPLYGYTF. CDR3 nucleotides: TGTGCCAGCAGCCAAGATCCCCTTTATGGCTACACCTTC.

The rearrangement joins TRBV6-4 to TRBJ2-1; D call uncertain. CDR3 size: 13 residues. The germline CDR1 and CDR2 sequences are MRHNA and SNTAGT. Trimming pared 6 bases from V and 12 bases from J, leaving 18 bases between. The chain's CDR3 is CASRESREHGQFF. CDR3 in DNA: TGTGCCAGCAGGGAGAGCAGAGAACATGGGCAGTTCTTC.

The V gene is TRBV14, the J gene TRBJ2-1; possibly TRBD1 for D (6 bases). Between the trimmed V and J ends, which lost 5 bases and 5 bases, there was a span of 13 bases. The CDR3 consists of 14 residues. The germline V gene encodes CDR1 SGHDN and CDR2 FVKESK. The CDR3 coding sequence is TGTGCCAGCAGCTCCCAGGACAGCCACAATGAGCAGTTCTTC. Encoded protein: CASSSQDSHNEQFF.

This sequence joins TRBV19 and TRBJ1-4; D unclear. The CDR3 totals 13 residues. V lost 7 bases and J lost 6, with 12 bases in between. Germline-derived CDR1 and CDR2 are LNHDA and SQIVND (reference sequence). The CDR3 reads CASNLGPYEKLFF. In DNA form, the CDR3 reads TGTGCCAGTAACCTAGGACCTTATGAAAAACTGTTTTTT.

This chain links TRBV18 with TRBJ1-4, with no clear D. This CDR3 comprises 14 residues. V lost 2 bases and J lost 7, with 11 bases in between. Germline loops: CDR1 KGHSH, CDR2 LQKENI. The CDR3 DNA reads as TGTGCCAGCTCACCAGGGGAAATAGGTGAAAAACTGTTTTTT. Amino acid sequence: CASSPGEIGEKLFF. The full variable domain, completed using reference TRBV18 and TRBJ1-4, is NAGVMQNPRHLVRRRGQEARLRCSPMKGHSHVYWYRQLPEEGLKFMVYLQKENIIDESGMPKERFSAEFPKEGPSILRIQQVVRGDSAAYFCASSPGEIGEKLFFGSGTQLSVL.

The rearrangement uses TRBV6-2 or TRBV6-3 and TRBJ1-1; D unresolved. The germline CDR1 and CDR2 sequences are MNHEY and SVGEGT. The length of the CDR3 is 14 residues. V lost 6 bases to trimming and J lost 8 bases, with 19 bases between them. CDR3 sequence (DNA): TGTGCCAGCAGCCCCAACCCTAAGGGCACCGAAGCTTTCTTT. This codes for CASSPNPKGTEAFF.

V is TRBV6-5 and J is TRBJ2-4; D gene uncertain. Germline V gives CDR1 MNHEY, CDR2 SVGAGI. The V gene lost 5 bases and the J gene lost 7 bases, with 15 bases spanning the gap. The CDR3 contains 14 residues. This chain's CDR3 is CASSPTNLNNIQYF. The DNA of the CDR3 is TGTGCCAGCAGTCCTACAAACTTGAATAACATTCAGTACTTC.

The rearrangement uses TRBV7-9 and TRBJ2-7; 8 bases line up with TRBD1. This CDR3 is built from 17 residues. Losses at the gene ends were 5 bases for V and 3 bases for J; bases not matched to a gene: 15. Germline lookup yields CDR1 SEHNR and CDR2 FQNEAQ (reference sequence). The CDR3 nucleotides read TGTGCCAGCAGCCATACCAGGACAGGGAAAGACCACTACGAGCAGTACTTC. It codes for CASSHTRTGKDHYEQYF. Drawing the rest from reference TRBV7-9 and TRBJ2-7, the complete variable domain is DTGVSQNPRHKITKRGQNVTFRCDPISEHNRLYWYRQTLGQGPEFLTYFQNEAQLEKSRLLSDRFSAERPKGSFSTLEIQRTEQGDSAMYLCASSHTRTGKDHYEQYFGPGTRLTVT.

The V gene is TRBV4-3, the J gene TRBJ1-2, with D perhaps TRBD1 (5 bases). V was clipped by 1 base and J by 7 bases, with 22 bases between them. CDR1 and CDR2 from the germline V gene are LGHNA and YSLEER. CDR3 length: 17 amino acids. CDR3 region: CASSQANPWDRGGGYTF. DNA for the CDR3: TGCGCCAGCAGCCAAGCCAACCCCTGGGACCGGGGTGGTGGCTACACCTTC.

The chain couples TRBV7-2 to TRBJ1-2, with TRBD1 identical over 9 bases. Germline lookup yields CDR1 SGHTA and CDR2 FQGNSA. The CDR3 is 13 amino acids. V lost 4 bases to trimming and J lost 8 bases; unmatched junction nucleotides: 5. The CDR3 is CASSSRQGGGYTF. DNA for the CDR3: TGTGCCAGCAGCTCGAGACAGGGGGGCGGCTACACCTTC.

V usage is TRBV14 and J usage is TRBJ2-3; 8 nucleotides align to TRBD1. J gave up 5 bases and V 5 bases, and 6 bases lay outside the gene matches. This CDR3 comprises 14 residues. Germline-derived CDR1 and CDR2 are SGHDN and FVKESK. CDR3 sequence: CASSFDRGLDTQYF. The CDR3 nucleotides read TGTGCCAGCAGCTTCGACAGGGGATTAGATACGCAGTATTTT. Filled out from reference TRBV14 and TRBJ2-3, the complete variable domain reads EAGVTQFPSHSVIEKGQTVTLRCDPISGHDNLYWYRRVMGKEIKFLLHFVKESKQDESGMPNNRFLAERTGGTYSTLKVQPAELEDSGVYFCASSFDRGLDTQYFGPGTRLTVL.

V gene TRBV6-4 combines with J gene TRBJ2-1; D possibly corresponds to TRBD2 (5 bases). CDR3 size: 15 residues. Germline CDR1 and CDR2: MRHNA and SNTAGT. V was clipped by 4 bases and J by 5 bases, with 15 bases between them. CDR3 DNA: TGTGCCAGCAGTGGAGGTGCAGGACTTAACAATGAGCAGTTCTTC. It codes for CASSGGAGLNNEQFF.

Remarks on this clone: The same CDR3 arises from other DNA sequences in this sample as well. The chain has TRBV20-1 and TRBJ1-2; a possible D gene is TRBD1 (5 bases). Germline loops: CDR1 DFQATT, CDR2 SNEGSKA (reference sequence). V was cut by 4 bases and J by 2 bases, with 5 bases left in between. This CDR3 comprises 11 residues. CDR3 in amino acids: CSATGNYGYTF. The CDR3 coding sequence is TGCAGTGCTACAGGGAACTATGGCTACACCTTC.

The chain employs TRBV6-4 and TRBJ2-7; either TRBD1 or TRBD2 may supply D (5 bases each). Trimming removed 10 bases from V and 0 bases from J, with 22 bases in between. Germline lookup yields CDR1 MRHNA and CDR2 SNTAGT. The CDR3 sequence is 16 residues long. This CDR3 is CATEKPGTVSSYEQYV. CDR3 nucleotide sequence: TGTGCCACCGAAAAACCGGGGACCGTAAGCTCCTACGAGCAGTACGTC.

This chain joins TRBV10-2 and TRBJ1-6, with no clear D. Trimming removed 4 bases at V and 3 bases at J, with 10 bases between. The CDR3 length is 15 residues. Germline V CDR1 and CDR2: WSHSY, SAAADI. The CDR3 loop reads CASSVADFYNSPLHF. The CDR3 nucleotides read TGCGCCAGCAGTGTTGCTGACTTCTATAATTCACCCCTCCACTTT.

V gene TRBV4-3 combines with J gene TRBJ1-5; 9 nucleotides agree with TRBD1. Trimming took 0 bases from V and 12 from J; bases not matched to a gene: 12. The germline V gene encodes CDR1 LGHNA and CDR2 YSLEER. This CDR3 is built from 16 residues. The CDR3 nucleotides read TGCGCCAGCAGCCAAGATGGGACAGGGATAAACGGACGCCAGCATTTT. It is translated as CASSQDGTGINGRQHF.

The chain has TRBV6-6 and TRBJ1-1; 7 bases fit TRBD1. The CDR3 runs to 15 residues. Germline assignment: CDR1 MNHNY and CDR2 SVGAGI (reference sequence). V was clipped by 0 bases and J by 1 base; unmatched bases: 2. The CDR3 reads CASSYSRDRNTEAFF. In DNA, the CDR3 is TGTGCCAGCAGTTACTCTAGGGACAGGAACACTGAAGCTTTCTTT.

This chain joins TRBV6-5 and TRBJ1-1; 7 positions match TRBD1. CDR1 is MNHEY, CDR2 SVGAGI, per germline. The CDR3 spans 15 residues. J lost 3 bases, V lost 4 bases, and 8 bases had no gene match. The CDR3 bases are TGTGCCAGCAGTTTCGCGAGGGGGCTGGACACTGAAGCTTTCTTT. Its translation is CASSFARGLDTEAFF.

V usage is TRBV28 and J usage is TRBJ1-5; perhaps TRBD1 as D (6 bases). V shed 1 base and J shed 4 bases, with 8 bases lying between them. The CDR3 consists of 14 residues. Germline CDR1 reads MDHEN; CDR2 reads SYDVKM. The CDR3 DNA reads TGTGCCAGCAGTTTATTCCAGGGGAATCAGCCCCAGCATTTT. Its translation: CASSLFQGNQPQHF.

The chain couples TRBV27 to TRBJ2-7; D may match TRBD1 or TRBD2 (5 bases each). V was shortened by 9 bases and J by 5 bases, with 29 bases between the two germline ends. The CDR3 has 17 residues. Germline CDR1 reads MNHEY; CDR2 reads SMNVEV (reference sequence). The CDR3 DNA is TGTGCCAGGAAGGAACAGGTCTCGGGGTCCGGGGAGAACGAGCAGTACGTC. Protein product: CARKEQVSGSGENEQYV.

This clone has only one observation. This rearrangement joins TRBV7-9 to TRBJ2-2, with D tentatively TRBD1 (5 bases). V dropped 1 base and J dropped 7 bases, with 16 bases sitting between them. The CDR3 spans 16 residues. Germline assignment: CDR1 SEHNR and CDR2 FQNEAQ (reference sequence). CDR3 loop: CASSLGMGQGIGELFF. CDR3 sequence (DNA): TGTGCCAGCAGCTTAGGAATGGGGCAGGGCATCGGGGAGCTGTTTTTT.

The CDR3 region is CASSRLAEELFF. Written as DNA, the CDR3 is TGTGCCAGCAGCAGACTAGCTGAGGAGCTGTTTTTT. The V gene is TRBV5-4, the J gene TRBJ2-2, with 7 bases identical to TRBD2. Germline V gene lookup returns CDR1 SGHNT and CDR2 YYREEE (reference sequence). The V and J ends lost 4 bases and 10 bases, in that order; junction bases with no gene match: 4. CDR3 length equals 12 residues. Looking up the rest from reference TRBV5-4 and TRBJ2-2 gives the full variable domain: ETGVTQSPTHLIKTRGQQVTLRCSSQSGHNTVSWYQQALGQGPQFIFQYYREEENGRGNFPPRFSGLQFPNYSSELNVNALELDDSALYLCASSRLAEELFFGEGSRLTVL.

The gene calls are TRBV3-1 (or the pseudogene TRBV3-2) and TRBJ2-3; D is undetermined. Looked up from germline, CDR1 is LGHDT and CDR2 is YNNKEL (reference sequence). Trimming removed 4 bases from V and 0 bases from J, with 11 bases in between. CDR3 length: 15 amino acids. CDR3 amino acids: CASSPSLDSTDTQYF. The DNA of the CDR3 is TGTGCCAGCAGCCCCAGCCTAGATAGCACAGATACGCAGTATTTT.

The rearrangement joins TRBV19 to TRBJ2-1, with D perhaps assigned TRBD1 or TRBD2 (5 bases each). V lost 9 bases and J 3 bases, leaving 18 bases between the germline ends. Germline V gene lookup returns CDR1 LNHDA and CDR2 SQIVND (reference sequence). This CDR3 is built from 15 residues. CDR3 sequence (DNA): TGTGCCAGCGAATCCGGGACGGCGAACTACAATGAGCAGTTCTTC. This codes for CASESGTANYNEQFF.

The gene calls are TRBV27 and TRBJ1-6, with no clear D. V was cut by 3 bases and J by 6 bases, with 18 bases left in between. The CDR3 covers 17 residues. Per the germline V gene, CDR1 is MNHEY and CDR2 is SMNVEV (reference sequence). The CDR3 is CASSLIRGLIGNSPLHF. In DNA form, the CDR3 reads TGTGCCAGCAGTTTGATTCGTGGGTTGATTGGTAATTCACCCCTCCACTTT.

The chain employs TRBV28 and TRBJ2-3; 7 bases agree with TRBD2. The trim removed 3 bases at V and 0 bases at J, leaving 3 bases unmatched. CDR3 length: 15 residues. Germline V gives CDR1 MDHEN, CDR2 SYDVKM. CDR3 protein: CASSFNSGSTDTQYF. The CDR3 DNA is TGTGCCAGCAGTTTTAATAGCGGGAGCACAGATACGCAGTATTTT.

The V call is TRBV29-1, the J call TRBJ1-2, with 8 bases lining up with TRBD1. The CDR3 is 11 amino acids. The V gene end was trimmed by 4 bases and the J gene end by 7 bases; junction bases not matched to a gene: 2. The germline CDR1 and CDR2 sequences are SQVTM and ANQGSEA. The CDR3, as DNA: TGCAGCGTTGTAACAGGGGGTGGCTACACCTTC. Residues: CSVVTGGGYTF.

The V gene is TRBV19, the J gene TRBJ1-2; D not certain. Germline CDR1 LNHDA, CDR2 SQIVND (reference sequence). Trimming pared 6 bases from V and 3 bases from J, leaving 17 bases between. The CDR3 loop spans 15 amino acids. CDR3 nucleotide sequence: TGTGCCAGTAGCCGTACCTGGGGAGGCGACTATGGCTACACCTTC. This translates into CASSRTWGGDYGYTF.

CDR3 in amino acids: CASSQWGLGSSGNTIYF. CDR3 DNA sequence: TGTGCCAGCAGCCAATGGGGGCTAGGAAGCTCTGGAAACACCATATATTTT. The chain employs TRBV3-1 (or the pseudogene TRBV3-2) and TRBJ1-3; D perhaps matches TRBD1 (6 bases). The CDR3 covers 17 residues. V was clipped by 2 bases and J by 0 bases, with 14 bases between them. Per the germline V gene, CDR1 is LGHDT and CDR2 is YNNKEL (reference sequence).

V and J are TRBV6-5 and TRBJ2-7; 9 bases align to TRBD2. With V trimmed by 2 bases and J by 7 bases, 9 bases remained unmatched. The length of the CDR3 is 15 residues. The germline gives CDR1 MNHEY, CDR2 SVGAGI. The CDR3: CASSYGGRAYSEQYV. The CDR3 DNA reads TGTGCCAGCAGTTACGGCGGGAGGGCTTACTCGGAGCAGTACGTC.